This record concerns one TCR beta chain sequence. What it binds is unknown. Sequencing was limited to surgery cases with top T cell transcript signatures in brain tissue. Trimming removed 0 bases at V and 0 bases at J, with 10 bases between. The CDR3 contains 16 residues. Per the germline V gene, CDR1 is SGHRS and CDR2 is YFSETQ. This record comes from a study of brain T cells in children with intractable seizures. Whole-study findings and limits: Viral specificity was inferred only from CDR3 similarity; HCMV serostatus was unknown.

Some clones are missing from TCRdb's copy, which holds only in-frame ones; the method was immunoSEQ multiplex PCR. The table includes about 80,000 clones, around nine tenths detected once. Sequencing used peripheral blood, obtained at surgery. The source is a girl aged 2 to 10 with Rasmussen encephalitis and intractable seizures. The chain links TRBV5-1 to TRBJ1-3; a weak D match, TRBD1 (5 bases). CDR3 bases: TGCGCCAGCAGCTTGGAGGGGTACGGCTCTGGAAACACCATATATTTT. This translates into CASSLEGYGSGNTIYF.